These T cell receptor beta chains were read from a single sample in a study of blood T cells in healthy people across ages. TCRdb used MiXCR to reprocess the 5' RACE reads, holding one entry per CDR3 protein. This table has roughly 1.5 million distinct CDR3 sequences, 40% to 45% appearing once. Specimen: blood. Receptor source: a woman under 30 in good health. Both conserved end residues are part of each CDR3. A D gene is named only where the DNA matches it firmly. Clone size, where shown, is once, few, many, or a class for clones that have expanded.

CDR3,DNA,D,size,J,V
CASSLSAVFSYEQYF,TGTGCCAGCAGCTTATCAGCGGTATTTTCCTACGAGCAGTACTTC,NA,few,TRBJ2-7,TRBV7-6
CASSLSLAGVSEQFF,TGTGCCAGCAGTTTAAGCCTAGCGGGGGTCAGTGAGCAGTTCTTC,TRBD2,few,TRBJ2-1,TRBV12-3/TRBV12-4
CASSEWTEETQFF,TGTGCCAGCAGTGAGTGGACAGAAGAGACCCAGTTCTTC,NA,NA,TRBJ2-1,TRBV2
CATSRVAGTYEQYF,TGTGCCACCAGCAGAGTAGCGGGGACCTACGAGCAGTACTTC,TRBD2,few,TRBJ2-7,TRBV15
CSATSGAGTDTQYF,TGCAGTGCTACTAGCGGGGCCGGCACAGATACGCAGTATTTT,TRBD2,few,TRBJ2-3,TRBV20-1
CASSLQRDYYEQYF,TGCGCCAGCAGCCTTCAACGGGACTACTACGAGCAGTACTTC,TRBD2,NA,TRBJ2-7,TRBV4-1
CASSYSLRRGETQYF,TGTGCCAGCAGTTACTCCCTCCGGAGGGGAGAGACCCAGTACTTC,NA,few,TRBJ2-5,TRBV6-5
CASSRGWPDQPQHF,TGTGCCAGCAGTCGAGGTTGGCCGGATCAGCCCCAGCATTTT,NA,few,TRBJ1-5,TRBV27
CSALGGGNADTQYF,TGCAGTGCTCTGGGCGGGGGGAACGCAGATACGCAGTATTTT,TRBD2,once,TRBJ2-3,TRBV20-1
CAWSGRYEQYF,TGTGCCTGGAGTGGGCGATACGAGCAGTACTTC,NA,NA,TRBJ2-7,TRBV30
CASSKEWGEQETQYF,TGTGCCAGCAGCAAAGAGTGGGGGGAACAAGAGACCCAGTACTTC,NA,NA,TRBJ2-5,TRBV21-1
CASSLASTWGEDGTDTQYF,TGTGCCAGCAGCTTGGCCTCTACCTGGGGGGAAGATGGCACAGATACGCAGTATTTT,NA,once,TRBJ2-3,TRBV5-6
CASSLGSGNSYEQYF,TGTGCCAGCAGTTTAGGTAGCGGGAACTCCTACGAGCAGTACTTC,TRBD2,many,TRBJ2-7,TRBV12-3/TRBV12-4
CASSNRDRGRFSEAFF,TGTGCCAGCAGCAACCGGGACAGGGGGCGCTTCTCTGAAGCTTTCTTT,TRBD1,NA,TRBJ1-1,TRBV7-9
CASSVGSGGYYGYTF,TGTGCCAGCAGCGTAGGGTCAGGGGGGTACTATGGCTACACCTTC,TRBD1,few,TRBJ1-2,TRBV9
CASSFRPFGLSYEQYF,TGTGCCAGCAGCTTCCGACCGTTCGGCCTCTCCTACGAGCAGTACTTC,NA,many,TRBJ2-7,TRBV7-8
CSATGGQETQYF,TGCAGTGCTACCGGGGGACAAGAGACCCAGTACTTC,NA,many,TRBJ2-5,TRBV20-1
CASSTSRLLVGEQFF,TGTGCCAGCAGTACCTCCCGCCTGCTAGTCGGTGAGCAGTTCTTC,NA,few,TRBJ2-1,TRBV12-3/TRBV12-4
CASSLASGVEANYGYTF,TGTGCCAGCAGCTTAGCATCCGGGGTAGAGGCTAACTATGGCTACACCTTC,NA,NA,TRBJ1-2,TRBV7-2
CASSTSPGQGVAKNIQYF,TGTGCCAGCAGCACCTCACCTGGACAGGGAGTAGCCAAAAACATTCAGTACTTC,NA,NA,TRBJ2-4,TRBV21-1
CAISVGLAGGSKNIQYF,TGTGCCATTTCCGTTGGACTAGCGGGGGGGAGCAAAAACATTCAGTACTTC,TRBD2,few,TRBJ2-4,TRBV10-3
CASRPRQDLYEQYF,TGTGCCAGCAGGCCGCGGCAGGACCTGTACGAGCAGTACTTC,NA,NA,TRBJ2-7,TRBV2
CASSQALGQGSLGEQFF,TGTGCCAGCAGCCAAGCTTTAGGACAGGGCTCTCTCGGTGAGCAGTTCTTC,TRBD1,NA,TRBJ2-1,TRBV4-2